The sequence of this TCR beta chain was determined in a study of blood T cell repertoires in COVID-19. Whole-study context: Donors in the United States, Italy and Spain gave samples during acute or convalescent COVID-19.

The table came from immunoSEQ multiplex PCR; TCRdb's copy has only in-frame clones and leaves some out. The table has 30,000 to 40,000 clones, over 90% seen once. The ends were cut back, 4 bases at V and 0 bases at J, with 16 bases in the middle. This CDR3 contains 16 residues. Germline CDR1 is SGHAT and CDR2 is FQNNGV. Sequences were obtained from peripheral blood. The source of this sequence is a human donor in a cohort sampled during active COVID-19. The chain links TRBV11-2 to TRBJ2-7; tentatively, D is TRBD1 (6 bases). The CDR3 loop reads CASSSAGTLTSYEQYF. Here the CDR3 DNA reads TGTGCCAGCAGCTCGGCCGGGACACTCACCTCCTACGAGCAGTACTTC. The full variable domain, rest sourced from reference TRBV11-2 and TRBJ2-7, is EAGVAQSPRYKIIEKRQSVAFWCNPISGHATLYWYQQILGQGPKLLIQFQNNGVVDDSQLPKDRFSAERLKGVDSTLKIQPAKLEDSAVYLCASSSAGTLTSYEQYFGPGTRLTVT.